This T cell receptor (beta chain) came from a study of early T cells in non-severe SARS-CoV-2 infection. Study in general: Bulk RNA taken from unsorted whole blood was sequenced, leaving chains unpaired.

Germline trimming cut 5 bases from V and 5 bases from J; bases unmatched to any gene: 3. This CDR3 contains 12 residues. Germline lookup yields CDR1 GTSNPN and CDR2 SVGIG (reference sequence). TCRdb analysed the 5' RACE reads with MiXCR anew, one entry per CDR3 protein. Seen here are roughly 70,000 distinct CDR3 sequences, roughly a fifth observed once, and the top ten hold approximately 16%. Source: whole blood, taken at baseline. The TCR was taken from an adult who was a healthcare worker with PCR-confirmed SARS-CoV-2 infection or an uninfected control (not recorded which). The chain uses TRBV30 and TRBJ1-1; 9 bases agree with TRBD1. The CDR3 DNA is TGTGCCTGGGCGGACAGGGGTACTGAAGCTTTCTTT. Translation gives CAWADRGTEAFF.